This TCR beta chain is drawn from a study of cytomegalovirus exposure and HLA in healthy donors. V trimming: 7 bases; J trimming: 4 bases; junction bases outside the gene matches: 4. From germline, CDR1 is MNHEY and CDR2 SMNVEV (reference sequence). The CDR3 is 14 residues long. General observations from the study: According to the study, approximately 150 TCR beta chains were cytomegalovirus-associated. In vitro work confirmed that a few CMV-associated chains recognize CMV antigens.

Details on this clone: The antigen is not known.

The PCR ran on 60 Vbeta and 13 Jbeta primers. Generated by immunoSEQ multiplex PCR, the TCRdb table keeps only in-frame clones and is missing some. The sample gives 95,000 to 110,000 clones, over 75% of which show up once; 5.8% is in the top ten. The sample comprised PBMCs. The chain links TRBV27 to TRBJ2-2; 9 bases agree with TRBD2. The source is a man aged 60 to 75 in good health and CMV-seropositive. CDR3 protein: CASNIAGATGELFF. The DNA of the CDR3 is TGTGCCAGCAATATAGCGGGGGCCACCGGGGAGCTGTTTTTT.